In this sample, the clone carrying this T cell receptor beta chain turned up a few times. Its antigen remains unknown. This sample is drawn from a study of vaccination and CD4 T cells after COVID-19. Background on the study: Two of the convalescents were Hispanic, and convalescents were six males and four females. Overall study results and limits: Convalescent patients' median share of reactive clones seen only post-vaccination was 70% to 90%. It was found that, in convalescent patients, 304 of 307 vaccine-specific clones were spike mono-reactive.

TCRdb reanalysed the PCR reads using MiXCR and keeps one entry per CDR3 protein. This sample yields about 24,000 distinct CDR3 sequences, of which 45% to 65% are seen a single time; roughly 1% belongs to the top ten. This CDR3 has 15 residues. The chain combines TRBV21-1 with TRBJ2-5; TRBD1 is the table's D call and was not checked against the DNA. TRBV21-1 is labeled a pseudogene. The TCR comes from a human donor who had recovered from COVID-19. The material was CD4+ T cells from blood, obtained before SARS-CoV-2 vaccination. CDR3 coding DNA: TGTGCCAGCAGCACCCGGGACAGTGGCGAAGAGACCCAGTACTTC. This gives the protein CASSTRDSGEETQYF.